This TCR beta chain derives from a study of shared clonotypes between healthy human individuals. Replicate PCRs run on unsorted PBMC used 250 to 350 ng DNA, which was about 30,000 T cell genomes. Produced via immunoSEQ multiplex PCR; TCRdb's table is partial and in-frame only. The table lists around 440,000 clones, 70% to 80% of them singletons. Approximately 100 million PBMCs per unsorted sample were used for genomic DNA. There are many counts of this clone. Germline V gene lookup returns CDR1 MNHEY and CDR2 SMNVEV (reference sequence). CDR3 length: 15 residues. The V end lost 3 bases, the J end lost 7 bases, and 16 bases lay between the germline ends.

This rearrangement joins TRBV27 to TRBJ1-5; weak D call: TRBD1 (6 bases). This clonotype was sampled from a woman between 40 and 55 years old in good health. Some clones in this sample may be carry-over from other donors' samples. Sequenced input: PBMCs. CDR3 DNA sequence: TGTGCCAGCAGTTTTTCCTCGACAGGAAGGCAGCCCCAGCATTTT. It specifies CASSFSSTGRQPQHF.